This TCR beta chain was recovered during a study of T cell repertoires in cytomegalovirus infection. Study information: In public TCR beta signatures, there were indications of both CMV infection and matching HLA type.

This clonotype was counted at least ten times. Its antigen is as yet unknown. TCRdb redid the calling of the reads with MiXCR, one entry per CDR3 protein. The data contain 450,000 to 650,000 distinct CDR3 sequences, around 27% of them singletons. Germline CDR1 is SGHAT and CDR2 is FQNNGV. V shed 3 bases and J shed 6 bases, with 9 bases lying between them. This CDR3 has 13 amino acids. Study-level findings and limits: HLA-C-restricted CMV clonotypes gave the most frequent clonotype in two of eight donors. Cumulative frequency of public TCR beta families picked out carriers of CMV plus the relevant HLA.

The J gene is TRBJ2-1, the V gene TRBV11-2; D is possibly TRBD1 (5 bases). The sequencing sample was made of PBMCs. The TCR sequence derives from a human donor in good health (CMV status not recorded). Some clones in this sample may be carry-over from other donors' samples. The CDR3 protein is CASSFSGFNEQFF. CDR3 bases: TGTGCCAGCAGCTTTTCAGGGTTCAATGAGCAGTTCTTC.